The 15 T cell receptor beta chains below were found in one sample sequenced in a study of blood T cell repertoires in COVID-19. The data were produced by immunoSEQ multiplex PCR, yet TCRdb's version contains in-frame clones alone and is incomplete. The sample shows around 280,000 clones, 89% of them seen only once. The sample was PBMCs or T cells enriched from blood (not recorded which). Receptor source: a middle-aged woman who had recovered from COVID-19.

This chain uses TRBV4-1 with TRBJ2-5, with 7 positions matching TRBD2. The germline CDR1 and CDR2 sequences are MGHRA and YSYEKL. This CDR3 has 15 amino acids. The V segment lost 6 bases and the J segment 1 base; nucleotides outside the gene matches: 8. CDR3 loop: CASSPSGGVQETQYF. The CDR3 DNA reads TGCGCCAGCAGTCCTAGCGGTGGTGTCCAAGAGACCCAGTACTTC.

This chain uses TRBV7-6 with TRBJ2-2; TRBD2 agrees at 8 bases. Per the germline V gene, CDR1 is SGHVS and CDR2 is FNYEAQ. The CDR3 runs to 13 residues. The ends lost 5 bases at V and 5 bases at J; junction bases unmatched: 1. The chain's CDR3 is CASSGTSTGELFF. The DNA of the CDR3 is TGTGCCAGCAGCGGGACTAGTACCGGGGAGCTGTTTTTT.

On this clone: Other DNA sequences from this sample encode an identical CDR3 as well. The chain has TRBV20-1 and TRBJ1-2, with D uncertain. CDR3 length: 11 residues. Germline loops: CDR1 DFQATT, CDR2 SNEGSKA (reference sequence). V lost 1 base, J lost 5 bases, and 5 bases lay in between. The CDR3 nucleotides read TGCAGTGCTAGAGCCAATTATGGCTACACCTTC. Its protein product is CSARANYGYTF.

CDR3 in DNA: TGTGCCAGCAGCCCCCGACACTCCCGCTCTGGAAACACCATATATTTT. It specifies CASSPRHSRSGNTIYF. V and J are TRBV9 and TRBJ1-3, with D hard to call. CDR3 length equals 16 residues. Trimming shortened V by 4 bases and J by 0 bases, and 14 bases separated the two germline ends. Germline CDR1 SGDLS, CDR2 YYNGEE. Supplemented by reference TRBV9 and TRBJ1-3, the full variable domain reads DSGVTQTPKHLITATGQRVTLRCSPRSGDLSVYWYQQSLDQGLQFLIQYYNGEERAKGNILERFSAQQFPDLHSELNLSSLELGDSALYFCASSPRHSRSGNTIYFGEGSWLTVV.

J is TRBJ2-5 and V is TRBV4-1, with D possibly TRBD2 on 5 matching bases. The CDR3 is made up of 16 amino acids. The germline V and J ends were trimmed by 1 base and 0 bases, with 12 bases remaining between them. Germline CDR1 is MGHRA and CDR2 is YSYEKL. The CDR3 DNA follows: TGCGCCAGCAGCCAAGGTCCCCGGGGTGACCAAGAGACCCAGTACTTC. It specifies CASSQGPRGDQETQYF.

At least ten counts were recorded for this clone. The gene calls are TRBV6-5 and TRBJ1-1; tentatively, D is TRBD1 (5 bases). CDR3 length: 13 residues. CDR1 MNHEY and CDR2 SVGAGI come from the germline V gene. The germline V and J ends were trimmed by 5 bases and 5 bases, with 12 bases remaining between them. CDR3 nucleotides: TGTGCCAGCAGTCAGCAGGACACGACTGAAGCTTTCTTT. Amino acids: CASSQQDTTEAFF.

The V and J genes are TRBV5-1 and TRBJ2-2, with 8 bases identical to TRBD1. The CDR3 length is 15 residues. Germline V gives CDR1 SGHRS, CDR2 YFSETQ. V trimming: 4 bases; J trimming: 2 bases; junction bases outside the gene matches: 4. The CDR3 here is CASSAGGSNTGELFF. The CDR3 nucleotides read TGCGCCAGCAGCGCAGGGGGCTCTAACACCGGGGAGCTGTTTTTT.

The rearrangement uses TRBV4-2 and TRBJ2-5; 7 bases align to TRBD1. Per the germline V gene, CDR1 is LGHNA and CDR2 is YNFKEQ. The J segment lost 5 bases and the V segment lost 0 bases, leaving 3 bases of the junction unmatched. CDR3 size: 14 residues. CDR3 coding DNA: TGTGCCAGCAGCCAAGATAAGGGGGCGGAGACCCAGTACTTC. Translation gives CASSQDKGAETQYF.

V and J are TRBV15 and TRBJ2-3; 11 positions agree with TRBD2. Germline CDR1 is LNHNV and CDR2 is YYDKDF (reference sequence). The CDR3 runs to 16 residues. J was trimmed by 4 bases and V by 3 bases; bases with no gene match: 6. CDR3 bases: TGTGCCACCAGCAGGGGGACTAGCGGAGACTCAGATACGCAGTATTTT. This gives the protein CATSRGTSGDSDTQYF.

The chain combines TRBV15 with TRBJ1-2; 7 positions agree with TRBD1. This CDR3 has 15 residues. Germline CDR1 reads LNHNV; CDR2 reads YYDKDF (reference sequence). Unmatched junction bases numbered 8, after V lost 0 bases and J lost 7 bases. CDR3 protein: CATSRDMQGVGGYTF. CDR3 nucleotide sequence: TGTGCCACCAGCAGAGATATGCAGGGGGTTGGTGGCTACACCTTC.

The CDR3: CASGYRGQGSNEQFF. The CDR3 DNA sequence: TGTGCTAGTGGCTACAGGGGTCAGGGTAGCAATGAGCAGTTCTTC. The chain recombines TRBV12-5 with TRBJ2-1; 7 bases map to TRBD1. This CDR3 comprises 15 residues. In germline, CDR1 is LGHNT, CDR2 FRNRAP. The junction had 11 bases not matched to a gene; V was cut back by 6 bases and J by 6 bases.

Worth noting for this clone: In the same sample, other DNA sequences code for this CDR3. The V call is TRBV6-2 or TRBV6-3, the J call TRBJ1-2, with TRBD1 identical over 8 bases. This CDR3 has 13 residues. V was pared by 5 bases and J by 3 bases, with 2 bases of the junction left unmatched. The germline gives CDR1 MNHEY, CDR2 SVGEGT. The CDR3 DNA follows: TGTGCCAGCAGTGCGACAGGGGACTATGGCTACACCTTC. Amino acids: CASSATGDYGYTF.

V is TRBV2 and J is TRBJ2-3; D call uncertain. In germline, CDR1 is SNHLY, CDR2 FYNNEI. Trimming stripped 5 bases from V and 5 bases from J, with 11 bases between. CDR3 length: 13 amino acids. CDR3 nucleotide sequence: TGTGCCAGCAGTCCCAGACCAGGAGATACGCAGTATTTT. This sequence encodes CASSPRPGDTQYF. Based on the CDR3 plus reference TRBV2 and TRBJ2-3, the full variable domain is EPEVTQTPSHQVTQMGQEVILRCVPISNHLYFYWYRQILGQKVEFLVSFYNNEISEKSEIFDDQFSVERPDGSNFTLKIRSTKLEDSAMYFCASSPRPGDTQYFGPGTRLTVL.

V usage is TRBV30 and J usage is TRBJ1-2; 9 nucleotides match TRBD1. From germline, CDR1 is GTSNPN and CDR2 SVGIG (reference sequence). V was pared by 5 bases and J by 8 bases, with 12 bases of the junction left unmatched. The CDR3 consists of 14 residues. The CDR3 protein is CAWAGTGRNQGYTF. The DNA of the CDR3 is TGTGCCTGGGCCGGGACAGGGAGAAATCAGGGCTACACCTTC. The full variable domain, rest sourced from reference TRBV30 and TRBJ1-2, is SQTIHQWPATLVQPVGSPLSLECTVEGTSNPNLYWYRQAAGRGLQLLFYSVGIGQISSEVPQNLSASRPQDRQFILSSKKLLLSDSGFYLCAWAGTGRNQGYTFGSGTRLTVV.

The chain combines TRBV7-2 with TRBJ2-7, with D perhaps TRBD1 (6 bases). Germline V gives CDR1 SGHTA, CDR2 FQGNSA. Trimming took off 4 bases at V and 3 bases at J, with 13 bases between the two ends. The CDR3 is 14 residues long. As DNA, the CDR3 is TGTGCCAGCAGCTCACAGGGTAGAAACTACGAGCAGTACTTC. This translates into CASSSQGRNYEQYF.